The clone carrying this T cell receptor (beta chain) was seen more than once but under ten times. This sample was included in a study of response to subunit inactivated influenza vaccine. TCRdb analysed the RT-PCR reads with MiXCR anew, one entry per CDR3 protein. The data contain about 190,000 distinct CDR3 sequences, roughly 14% of them seen just once; the ten biggest clones take up 26%. The CDR3 contains 17 residues. Germline CDR1 WSHSY, CDR2 SAAADI. V lost 6 bases and J lost 10, with 30 bases in between. The TCR comes from a man aged 50-60 years who received an inactivated influenza vaccine. This specimen consisted of CD8+ T cells sorted from PBMCs, obtained 5 days after vaccination. This chain links TRBV10-2 with TRBJ2-5; D is unresolved. As DNA, the CDR3 is TGCGCCAGCAGCGCTTATCGGGTCCCACCGGTCGATGGTGACCAGTACTTC. This sequence encodes CASSAYRVPPVDGDQYF.